This T cell receptor beta chain derives from a study of shared clonotypes between healthy human individuals. Study in general: Donors consisted of a couple of women and a few men between 18 and 49. Whole-study results and caveats: Genetic and exposure-history diversity was limited by the small donor number. Incomplete sequencing of sorted subsets was indicated by rarefaction despite large depth. Blood was the only sampled material, and tissue repertoires likely differ.

As regards this clone: Its antigen is currently unknown.

Naive CD8 cells comprised CD45RO-negative, CCR7-positively selected cells, excluding terminally differentiated effector memory CD45RA+ cells. Measured with immunoSEQ multiplex PCR; TCRdb has only the in-frame clones, and not every one. The data show about 2 million clones, around 96% seen once. V lost 0 bases and J lost 5, with 12 bases in between. Germline V gene sequence: CDR1 SGDLS, CDR2 YYNGEE. CDR3 length: 14 amino acids. The receptor was derived from a man aged 18 to 29 in good health. The specimen sequenced was naive CD8+ T cells sorted from blood. V and J are TRBV9 and TRBJ2-7; a weak D match, TRBD2 (5 bases). CDR3 residues: CASSVGGIGHEQYF. Here the CDR3 DNA reads TGTGCCAGCAGCGTAGGAGGGATTGGCCACGAGCAGTACTTC.